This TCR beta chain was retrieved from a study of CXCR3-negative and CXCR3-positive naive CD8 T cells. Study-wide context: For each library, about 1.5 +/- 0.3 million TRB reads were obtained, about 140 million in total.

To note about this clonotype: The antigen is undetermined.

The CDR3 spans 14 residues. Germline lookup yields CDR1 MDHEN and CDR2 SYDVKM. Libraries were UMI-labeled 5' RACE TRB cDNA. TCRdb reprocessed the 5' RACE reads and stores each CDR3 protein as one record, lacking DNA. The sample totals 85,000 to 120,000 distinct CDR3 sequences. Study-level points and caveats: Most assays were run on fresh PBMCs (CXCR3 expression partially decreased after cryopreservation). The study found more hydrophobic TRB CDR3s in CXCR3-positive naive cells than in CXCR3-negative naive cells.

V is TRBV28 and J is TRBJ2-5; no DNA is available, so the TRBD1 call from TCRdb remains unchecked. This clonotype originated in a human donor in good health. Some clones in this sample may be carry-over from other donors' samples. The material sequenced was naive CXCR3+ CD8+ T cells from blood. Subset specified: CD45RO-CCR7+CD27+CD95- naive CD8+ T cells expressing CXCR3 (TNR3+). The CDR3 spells CASSLYREAETQYF.